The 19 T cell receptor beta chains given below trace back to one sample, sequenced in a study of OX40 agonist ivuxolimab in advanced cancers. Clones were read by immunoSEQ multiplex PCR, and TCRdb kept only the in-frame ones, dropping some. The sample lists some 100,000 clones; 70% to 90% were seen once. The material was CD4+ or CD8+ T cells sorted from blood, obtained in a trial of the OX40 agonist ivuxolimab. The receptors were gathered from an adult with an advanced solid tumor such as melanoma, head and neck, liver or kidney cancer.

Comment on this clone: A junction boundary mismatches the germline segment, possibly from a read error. The CDR3 bases are TGTGCCAGCAGCACCGGGACTAGCGGGAGATTGGACTTC. Protein: CASSTGTSGRLDF. This chain joins TRBV7-9 and TRBJ2-7; the match to TRBD2 covers 14 bases. The CDR3 is made up of 13 amino acids. CDR1 is SEHNR, CDR2 FQNEAQ, per germline (reference sequence).

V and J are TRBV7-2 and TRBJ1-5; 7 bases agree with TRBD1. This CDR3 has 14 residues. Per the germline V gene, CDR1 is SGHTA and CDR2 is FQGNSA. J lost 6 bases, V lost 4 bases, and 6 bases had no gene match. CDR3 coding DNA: TGTGCCAGCAGCTCCGCAGGGGGTTTTCAGCCCCAGCATTTT. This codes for CASSSAGGFQPQHF.

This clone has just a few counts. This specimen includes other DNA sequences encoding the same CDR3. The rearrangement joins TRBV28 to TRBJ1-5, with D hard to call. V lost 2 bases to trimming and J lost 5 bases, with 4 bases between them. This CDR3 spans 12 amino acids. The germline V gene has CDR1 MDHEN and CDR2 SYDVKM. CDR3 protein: CASSLEDQPQHF. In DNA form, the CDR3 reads TGTGCCAGCAGTTTAGAGGATCAGCCCCAGCATTTT.

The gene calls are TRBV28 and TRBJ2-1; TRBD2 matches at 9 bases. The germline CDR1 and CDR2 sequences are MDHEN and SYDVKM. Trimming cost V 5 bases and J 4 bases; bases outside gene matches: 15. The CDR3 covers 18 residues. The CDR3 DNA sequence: TGTGCCAGCAGTCCCCTCTATAGCGGGAGTAGAGGGTACAATGAGCAGTTCTTC. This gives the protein CASSPLYSGSRGYNEQFF.

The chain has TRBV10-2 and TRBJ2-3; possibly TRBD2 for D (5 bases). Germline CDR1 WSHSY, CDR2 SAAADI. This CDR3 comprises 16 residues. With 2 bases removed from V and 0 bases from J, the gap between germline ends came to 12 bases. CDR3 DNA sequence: TGCGCCAGCAGTGAGATGGGAGTAACGAGCACAGATACGCAGTATTTT. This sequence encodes CASSEMGVTSTDTQYF.

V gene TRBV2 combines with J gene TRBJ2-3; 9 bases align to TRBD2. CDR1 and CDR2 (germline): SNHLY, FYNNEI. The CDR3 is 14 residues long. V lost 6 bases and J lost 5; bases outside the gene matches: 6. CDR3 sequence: CASRTAGGGDTQYF. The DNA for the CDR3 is TGTGCCAGCAGGACAGCGGGAGGTGGAGATACGCAGTATTTT.

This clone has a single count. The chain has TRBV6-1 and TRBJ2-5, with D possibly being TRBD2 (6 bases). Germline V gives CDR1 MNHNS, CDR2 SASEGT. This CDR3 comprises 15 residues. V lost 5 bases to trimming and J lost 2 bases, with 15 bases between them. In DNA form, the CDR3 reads TGTGCCAGCAGTCCACTGGGACTGCGGCAAGAGACCCAGTACTTC. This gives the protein CASSPLGLRQETQYF.

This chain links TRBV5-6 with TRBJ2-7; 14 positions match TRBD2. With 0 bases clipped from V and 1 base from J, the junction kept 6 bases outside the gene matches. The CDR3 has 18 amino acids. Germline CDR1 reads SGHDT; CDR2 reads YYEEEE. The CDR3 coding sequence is TGTGCCAGCAGCTTGGTTGGACTAGCGGGAGGATCGTCCTACGAGCAGTACTTC. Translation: CASSLVGLAGGSSYEQYF.

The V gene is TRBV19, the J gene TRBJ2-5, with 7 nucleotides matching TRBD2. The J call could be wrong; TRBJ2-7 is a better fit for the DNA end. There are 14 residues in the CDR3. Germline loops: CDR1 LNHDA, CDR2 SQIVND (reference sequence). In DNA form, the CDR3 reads TGTGCCAGTAGCCGTCCTGGGAGGGACTACGAGCAGTACTTC. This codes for CASSRPGRDYEQYF.

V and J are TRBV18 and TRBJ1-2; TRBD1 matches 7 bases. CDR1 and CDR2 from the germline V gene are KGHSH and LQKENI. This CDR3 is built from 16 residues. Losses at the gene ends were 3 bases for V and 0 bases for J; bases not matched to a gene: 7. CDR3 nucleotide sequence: TGTGCCAGCTCACCGCCGGGACAGAGTGCTAACTATGGCTACACCTTC. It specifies CASSPPGQSANYGYTF.

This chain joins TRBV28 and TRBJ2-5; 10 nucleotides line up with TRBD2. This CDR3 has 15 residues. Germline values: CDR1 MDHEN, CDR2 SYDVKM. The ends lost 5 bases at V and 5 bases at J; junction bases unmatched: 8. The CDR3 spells CASSSGGAPSETQYF. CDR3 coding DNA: TGTGCCAGCAGTAGCGGGGGGGCGCCGAGCGAGACCCAGTACTTC.

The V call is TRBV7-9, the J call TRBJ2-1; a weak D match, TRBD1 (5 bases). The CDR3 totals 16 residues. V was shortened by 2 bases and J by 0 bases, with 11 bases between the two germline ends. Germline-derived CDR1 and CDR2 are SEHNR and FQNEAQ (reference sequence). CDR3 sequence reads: CASSLFWTSSYNEQFF. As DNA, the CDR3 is TGTGCCAGCAGCTTATTCTGGACAAGCTCCTACAATGAGCAGTTCTTC.

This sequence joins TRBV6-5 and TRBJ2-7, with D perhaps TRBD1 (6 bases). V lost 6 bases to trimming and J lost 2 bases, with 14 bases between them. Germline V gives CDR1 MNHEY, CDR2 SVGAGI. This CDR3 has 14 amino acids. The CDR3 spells CASSPGTRTYEQYF. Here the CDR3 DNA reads TGTGCCAGCAGCCCCGGGACACGGACCTACGAGCAGTACTTC.

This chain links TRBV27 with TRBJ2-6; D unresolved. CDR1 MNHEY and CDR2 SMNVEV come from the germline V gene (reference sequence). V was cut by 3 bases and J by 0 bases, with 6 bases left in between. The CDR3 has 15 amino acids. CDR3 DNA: TGTGCCAGCAGTTTGTGGGGCTCTGGGGCCAACGTCCTGACTTTC. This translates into CASSLWGSGANVLTF.

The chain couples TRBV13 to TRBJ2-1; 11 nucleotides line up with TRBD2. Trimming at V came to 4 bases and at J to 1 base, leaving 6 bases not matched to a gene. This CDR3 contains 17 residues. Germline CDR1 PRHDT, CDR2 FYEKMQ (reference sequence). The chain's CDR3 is CASSSRLAGGSYNEQFF. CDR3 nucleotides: TGTGCCAGCAGCTCCAGGCTAGCGGGAGGTTCCTACAATGAGCAGTTCTTC. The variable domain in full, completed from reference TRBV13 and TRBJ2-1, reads AAGVIQSPRHLIKEKRETATLKCYPIPRHDTVYWYQQGPGQDPQFLISFYEKMQSDKGSIPDRFSAQQFSDYHSELNMSSLELGDSALYFCASSSRLAGGSYNEQFFGPGTRLTVL.

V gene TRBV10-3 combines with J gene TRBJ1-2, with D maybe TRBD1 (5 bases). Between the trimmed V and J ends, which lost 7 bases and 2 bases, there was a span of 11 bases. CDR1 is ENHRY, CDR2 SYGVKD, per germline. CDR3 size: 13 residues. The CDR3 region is CAITPPGNYGYTF. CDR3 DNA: TGTGCCATCACGCCCCCAGGGAACTATGGCTACACCTTC.

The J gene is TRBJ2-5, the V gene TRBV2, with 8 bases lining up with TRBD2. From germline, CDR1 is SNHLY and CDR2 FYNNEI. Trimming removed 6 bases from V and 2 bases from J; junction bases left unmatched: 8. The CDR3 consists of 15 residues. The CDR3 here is CASSGGLEQQETQYF. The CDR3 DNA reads TGTGCCAGCAGCGGGGGACTAGAACAGCAAGAGACCCAGTACTTC.

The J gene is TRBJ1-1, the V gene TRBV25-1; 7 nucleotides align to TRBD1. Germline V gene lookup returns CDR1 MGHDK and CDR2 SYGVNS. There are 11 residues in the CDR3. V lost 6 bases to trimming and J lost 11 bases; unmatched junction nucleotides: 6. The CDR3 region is CASRDRVSAFF. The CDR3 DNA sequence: TGTGCCAGCAGAGACAGGGTCTCGGCTTTCTTT.

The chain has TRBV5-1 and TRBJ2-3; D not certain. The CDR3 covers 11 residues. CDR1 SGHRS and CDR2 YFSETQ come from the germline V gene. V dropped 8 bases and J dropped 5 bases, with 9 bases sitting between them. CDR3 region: CARRVGDTQYF. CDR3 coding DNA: TGCGCCAGGAGAGTGGGAGATACGCAGTATTTT. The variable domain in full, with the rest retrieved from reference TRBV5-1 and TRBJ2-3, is KAGVTQTPRYLIKTRGQQVTLSCSPISGHRSVSWYQQTPGQGLQFLFEYFSETQRNKGNFPGRFSGRQFSNSRSEMNVSTLELGDSALYLCARRVGDTQYFGPGTRLTVL.